The rows below give T cell receptor beta chains drawn from one sample of a study of CD8+ T cells in alopecia areata. Sequencing was performed with immunoSEQ multiplex PCR; in TCRdb, only in-frame clones are kept and a portion is missing. The table has about 23,000 clones, roughly 52% seen once. Sequenced material: NKG2D-high CD8+ T cells sorted from blood. The receptor source for this set is a human donor with alopecia areata. CDR3s include the opening cysteine and the closing phenylalanine or tryptophan. The order of the fields is V gene, D gene, J gene, clone size, CDR3 protein, CDR3 DNA. D genes are given only for firm matches. Clone size, where shown, is once, few, many, or a class for clones that have expanded.

TRBV5-1	.	TRBJ2-7	.	CASTRVLGSYEQYF	TGCGCCAGCACCAGGGTATTGGGCTCCTACGAGCAGTACTTC
TRBV7-9	.	TRBJ1-1	.	CASELQGPDTEAFF	TGTGCCAGCGAACTGCAGGGTCCCGACACTGAAGCTTTCTTT
TRBV5-1	.	TRBJ2-3	.	CASSVAGRGYTDTQYF	TGCGCCAGCAGCGTCGCGGGCAGGGGATACACAGATACGCAGTATTTT
TRBV27	.	TRBJ1-1	.	CASTGPATEAFF	TGTGCCAGCACCGGCCCGGCCACTGAAGCTTTCTTT
TRBV27	.	TRBJ2-7	.	CASSWGRDPLDEQYF	TGTGCCAGCAGTTGGGGTCGGGATCCTTTGGACGAGCAGTACTTC
TRBV29-1	TRBD2	TRBJ2-1	.	CSVAGTTFRNEQFF	TGCAGCGTCGCCGGGACTACCTTTAGGAATGAGCAGTTCTTC
TRBV28	.	TRBJ2-7	.	CASSLAPTGRSEQYF	TGTGCCAGCAGTTTAGCCCCGACAGGTCGGTCCGAGCAGTACTTC
TRBV4-1	.	TRBJ2-1	few	CASSSFGSFPYNEQFF	TGCGCCAGCAGCTCTTTTGGGAGTTTCCCCTACAATGAGCAGTTCTTC
TRBV18	.	TRBJ2-7	.	CASSSLNYEQYF	TGTGCCAGCTCCTCCCTAAATTACGAGCAGTACTTC
TRBV15	.	TRBJ2-7	few	CATKTSGRYEQYF	TGTGCCACGAAGACCTCAGGGCGATACGAGCAGTACTTC
TRBV27	TRBD2	TRBJ2-7	.	CASSSSGVGEQYF	TGTGCCAGCAGTTCTAGCGGGGTCGGGGAGCAGTACTTC
TRBV29-1	.	TRBJ2-3	.	CSVGGAGDTQYF	TGCAGCGTTGGGGGGGCTGGAGATACGCAGTATTTT
TRBV5-1	TRBD1	TRBJ2-7	once	CASESIRDRDPYEQYF	TGCGCCAGCGAAAGTATCCGGGACAGGGATCCCTACGAGCAGTACTTC
TRBV6-5	.	TRBJ1-1	once	CASTQAGNTEAFF	TGTGCCAGCACCCAAGCCGGGAACACTGAAGCTTTCTTT
TRBV6-1	.	TRBJ1-1	once	CASSEDEAFF	TGTGCCAGCAGTGAAGATGAAGCTTTCTTT
TRBV6-5	.	TRBJ2-2	.	CASSFYSPGELFF	TGTGCCAGCAGTTTTTATTCTCCCGGGGAGCTGTTTTTT
TRBV5-1	.	TRBJ2-1	.	CASSLEGVSYNEQFF	TGCGCCAGCAGCTTGGAAGGCGTCTCCTACAATGAGCAGTTCTTC
TRBV5-1	TRBD2	TRBJ2-7	.	CASSPNYPYGAGGYEQYF	TGCGCCAGCAGCCCTAATTACCCCTACGGGGCGGGAGGGTACGAGCAGTACTTC
TRBV14	.	TRBJ2-7	.	CASSQGAGPYEQYF	TGTGCCAGCAGCCAAGGTGCAGGGCCCTACGAGCAGTACTTC
TRBV5-4	.	TRBJ1-2	.	CASSLAPGQGRNYGYTF	TGTGCCAGCAGCTTGGCCCCCGGCCAGGGGCGAAACTATGGCTACACCTTC
TRBV10-3	.	TRBJ1-1	.	CAISEFPRKKNTEAFF	TGTGCCATCAGTGAGTTTCCTCGGAAAAAGAACACTGAAGCTTTCTTT
TRBV4-1	.	TRBJ1-2	.	CASSQENVYGYTF	TGCGCCAGCAGCCAAGAAAATGTCTATGGCTACACCTTC
TRBV5-6	.	TRBJ2-5	.	CASSLVGARETQYF	TGTGCCAGCAGCTTGGTTGGAGCACGGGAGACCCAGTACTTC
TRBV4-1	.	TRBJ1-2	.	CASSHPWKGTYGYTF	TGCGCCAGCAGCCACCCTTGGAAGGGGACCTATGGCTACACCTTC
TRBV12-5	TRBD2	TRBJ2-1	few	CASAGAYNEQFF	TGTGCCTCAGCGGGAGCTTACAATGAGCAGTTCTTC
TRBV7-8	TRBD1	TRBJ1-4	.	CASTATGLAEKLFF	TGTGCCAGCACCGCGACAGGGCTCGCCGAAAAACTGTTTTTT
TRBV12-5	.	TRBJ2-3	few	CASGPDVGGGTDTQYF	TGTGCTAGTGGTCCCGACGTCGGGGGCGGCACAGATACGCAGTATTTT
TRBV4-2	.	TRBJ2-2	.	CASSQDYVGVLGDTGELFF	TGTGCCAGCAGCCAAGATTATGTGGGAGTGTTGGGGGACACCGGGGAGCTGTTTTTT
TRBV10-1	.	TRBJ2-1	.	CASSGDYGNEQFF	TGCGCCAGCAGTGGCGACTACGGGAATGAGCAGTTCTTC
TRBV5-6	.	TRBJ2-7	once	CASSLGAGEQYF	TGTGCCAGCAGCTTGGGGGCGGGCGAGCAGTACTTC
TRBV7-6	.	TRBJ2-7	medium-sized	CASSLVPFGGADAYEQYF	TGTGCCAGCAGCTTAGTACCATTTGGAGGAGCCGATGCCTACGAGCAGTACTTC
TRBV2	TRBD2	TRBJ2-5	.	CASSGLAGELETQYF	TGTGCCAGCAGTGGACTAGCGGGAGAGTTAGAGACCCAGTACTTC
TRBV4-1	.	TRBJ1-2	few	CASSQAQRGYTF	TGCGCCAGCAGCCAGGCCCAGAGGGGCTACACCTTC
TRBV5-6	TRBD1	TRBJ2-5	.	CASSFGQVEETQYF	TGTGCCAGCAGCTTTGGACAGGTAGAAGAGACCCAGTACTTC
TRBV4-2	.	TRBJ1-1	.	CASSQDYGGATAFF	TGTGCCAGCAGCCAAGATTACGGGGGCGCGACTGCTTTCTTT
TRBV28	.	TRBJ2-3	few	CASGSGYTQYF	TGTGCCAGCGGGAGCGGCTATACGCAGTATTTT
TRBV7-3	TRBD2	TRBJ2-1	few	CASSISGPSYNEQFF	TGTGCCAGCAGCATTAGCGGGCCTTCCTACAATGAGCAGTTCTTC
TRBV28	TRBD1	TRBJ2-7	few	CASCAGQGVYEQYF	TGTGCCAGCTGTGCCGGACAGGGGGTTTACGAGCAGTACTTC
TRBV11-1	.	TRBJ2-7	.	CASSLTFPPDEQYF	TGTGCCAGCAGCTTAACGTTCCCCCCGGACGAGCAGTACTTC
TRBV27	.	TRBJ1-1	few	CASSFTGFGTEAFF	TGTGCCAGCAGTTTTACGGGGTTCGGCACTGAAGCTTTCTTT
TRBV6-5	.	TRBJ1-1	.	CASSYSLGSSTEAFF	TGTGCCAGCAGTTACTCGTTAGGGTCGAGCACTGAAGCTTTCTTT
TRBV18	.	TRBJ1-5	.	CASSPRAEQPQHF	TGTGCCAGCTCACCCAGGGCCGAGCAGCCCCAGCATTTT
TRBV19	TRBD2	TRBJ2-1	.	CAVRRTSGRALNEQFF	TGTGCCGTAAGGCGGACTAGCGGGAGGGCCCTCAATGAGCAGTTCTTC
TRBV28	.	TRBJ2-7	many	CASSFYRPGASPEQYF	TGTGCCAGCAGTTTCTACCGGCCAGGGGCATCCCCCGAGCAGTACTTC
TRBV7-9	.	TRBJ2-7	.	CASSFHRLEQYF	TGTGCCAGCAGCTTCCATCGGCTCGAGCAGTACTTC
TRBV11-2	.	TRBJ2-7	.	CASSLRFSLEQYF	TGTGCCAGCAGCTTAAGGTTCTCCCTCGAGCAGTACTTC
TRBV6-6	.	TRBJ1-2	.	CASSPVRGAVRDGYTF	TGTGCCAGCAGCCCCGTAAGGGGGGCGGTTCGGGATGGCTACACCTTC
TRBV7-9	.	TRBJ1-3	few	CASSLESSGNTIYF	TGTGCCAGCAGCTTAGAAAGCTCTGGAAACACCATATATTTT
TRBV9	TRBD1	TRBJ2-3	.	CASSMTGARTDTQYF	TGTGCCAGCAGCATGACAGGGGCTCGCACAGATACGCAGTATTTT
TRBV28	TRBD2	TRBJ2-3	.	CASSSQGDYTSTDTQYF	TGTGCCAGCAGTTCTCAAGGGGACTATACTAGCACAGATACGCAGTATTTT
TRBV13	.	TRBJ1-1	.	CASSLNEAFF	TGTGCCAGCAGTCTTAATGAAGCTTTCTTT
TRBV2	TRBD2	TRBJ2-7	.	CASRGLAVFYEQYF	TGTGCCAGCAGGGGACTAGCGGTTTTCTACGAGCAGTACTTC
TRBV2	.	TRBJ2-2	.	CASRRRAANTGELFF	TGTGCCAGCAGGCGGAGGGCAGCGAACACCGGGGAGCTGTTTTTT
TRBV5-1	.	TRBJ1-2	.	CASSLVPDIEDGYTF	TGCGCCAGCAGCTTGGTGCCAGACATAGAGGATGGCTACACCTTC
TRBV2	TRBD1	TRBJ1-5	.	CASRGQGAQPQHF	TGTGCCAGCAGGGGACAGGGCGCTCAGCCCCAGCATTTT
TRBV7-9	TRBD1	TRBJ2-7	few	CASSSGRGLREQYF	TGTGCCAGCAGCTCCGGCAGGGGGCTGCGCGAGCAGTACTTC
TRBV2	.	TRBJ1-5	.	CASSAWYGPGQPQHF	TGTGCCAGCAGCGCCTGGTACGGGCCTGGACAGCCCCAGCATTTT
TRBV6-1	.	TRBJ1-5	.	CASSEWLYSNQPQHF	TGTGCCAGCAGTGAATGGCTATATAGCAATCAGCCCCAGCATTTT
TRBV5-1	TRBD1	TRBJ1-1	few	CASSFRTGGTNTEAFF	TGCGCCAGCAGCTTCAGGACAGGGGGGACGAACACTGAAGCTTTCTTT
TRBV7-9	TRBD1	TRBJ2-3	few	CASSRPGQASRDTQYF	TGTGCCAGCAGCCGGCCGGGACAGGCCTCCCGAGATACGCAGTATTTT